This T cell receptor beta chain was identified in a study of cytomegalovirus exposure and HLA in healthy donors. The study ran its PCR with 60 Vbeta and 13 Jbeta primers. The method was immunoSEQ multiplex PCR; TCRdb's version includes in-frame clones alone and lacks a portion of them. The sample gives about 150,000 clones, over 80% of which show up once; 3% to 3.5% is in the top ten. The CDR3 is made up of 15 amino acids. Germline V CDR1 and CDR2: SEHNR, FQNEAQ (reference sequence). About this clone: One junction end disagrees with the germline gene, perhaps due to a read error.

Material: PBMCs. This TCR derives from a male donor in good health and CMV-seronegative. The rearrangement uses TRBV7-9 and TRBJ2-4; weak D call: TRBD2 (7 bases). CDR3 nucleotide sequence: TGTGCCAGCAGCCTAGCTCGCGGGGGCGAAAACATTCAGTACTTC. Translating gives CASSLARGGENIQYF.